Each of the 8 T cell receptor beta chains below was sequenced from the same sample in a study of control samples from healthy donors and cancer patients. The protocol was immunoSEQ multiplex PCR, while the TCRdb copy is restricted to in-frame clones and leaves out a portion. The sample lists approximately 40,000 clones, approximately 82% occurring once. The specimen sequenced was PBMCs. These receptors were obtained from a woman aged 55 to 70 with lung cancer.

This clone was recorded once. J is TRBJ1-5 and V is TRBV9; TRBD1 agrees at 9 bases. CDR3 length: 15 amino acids. The germline V gene encodes CDR1 SGDLS and CDR2 YYNGEE. Trimming took 7 bases from V and 4 from J; bases not matched to a gene: 9. CDR3 sequence reads: CASGKGQGPNQPQHF. CDR3 nucleotides: TGTGCCAGCGGTAAGGGACAGGGACCGAATCAGCCCCAGCATTTT.

The V and J genes are TRBV10-3 and TRBJ2-1, with TRBD2 matching over 11 bases. In germline, CDR1 is ENHRY, CDR2 SYGVKD. The V gene end was trimmed by 2 bases and the J gene end by 3 bases; junction bases not matched to a gene: 0. The CDR3 loop spans 15 amino acids. The CDR3 DNA reads as TGTGCCATCAGTGAGCTAGCGGGAGGCTACAATGAGCAGTTCTTC. Its protein product is CAISELAGGYNEQFF.

A single count supports this clone. The chain is built from TRBV19 and TRBJ2-2; 8 nucleotides match TRBD1. The CDR3 covers 16 residues. The germline V gene encodes CDR1 LNHDA and CDR2 SQIVND (reference sequence). V lost 5 bases and J lost 6; bases outside the gene matches: 11. The CDR3 reads CASSFRWTGRAGELFF. The CDR3 coding sequence is TGTGCCAGTAGTTTCCGTTGGACAGGGCGGGCCGGGGAGCTGTTTTTT.

CDR3 sequence: CASSRGTASGANVLTF. The CDR3 bases are TGTGCCAGTAGTAGGGGGACAGCCTCTGGGGCCAACGTCCTGACTTTC. V usage is TRBV19 and J usage is TRBJ2-6; TRBD1 agrees at 7 bases. The CDR3 contains 16 residues. V lost 4 bases and J lost 0; bases outside the gene matches: 3. Germline V gene sequence: CDR1 LNHDA, CDR2 SQIVND (reference sequence).

The chain joins TRBV7-9 to TRBJ2-2, with 8 bases matching TRBD2. V was pared by 1 base and J by 3 bases, with 4 bases of the junction left unmatched. CDR3 length: 16 residues. Germline V gene data show CDR1 as SEHNR and CDR2 as FQNEAQ (reference sequence). CDR3 protein: CASSLGGGIDTGELFF. The CDR3 region has the DNA TGTGCCAGCAGCTTAGGCGGGGGGATCGACACCGGGGAGCTGTTTTTT.

This clone was found once. The chain links TRBV2 to TRBJ2-3; D unclear. V was trimmed by 7 bases and J by 2 bases, leaving 13 bases between them. CDR3 length equals 14 residues. The germline V gene has CDR1 SNHLY and CDR2 FYNNEI. The CDR3 DNA reads as TGTGCCAGCAAGGAGAACGGATTCACAGATACGCAGTATTTT. This encodes CASKENGFTDTQYF.

The chain combines TRBV5-8 with TRBJ1-5; a possible D gene is TRBD1 (6 bases). This CDR3 contains 18 residues. The germline CDR1 and CDR2 sequences are SGHTS and YDEGEE. Trimming shortened V by 6 bases and J by 3 bases, and 25 bases separated the two germline ends. The CDR3 reads CASTSTLGGGFFNQPQHF. The CDR3 nucleotides are TGTGCCAGCACCTCCACCTTGGGGGGGGGCTTCTTCAATCAGCCCCAGCATTTT.

The chain employs TRBV2 and TRBJ2-3, with D uncertain. Trimming removed 7 bases from V and 2 bases from J, with 10 bases in between. Germline CDR1 and CDR2: SNHLY and FYNNEI. This CDR3 has 13 residues. This CDR3 is CASKGMFTDTQYF. CDR3 nucleotides: TGTGCCAGCAAGGGCATGTTCACAGATACGCAGTATTTT.